Each of the 5 T cell receptor beta chains below was sequenced from the same sample in a study of vaccination effects on CD4 cells after COVID-19. ViraFEST used viral peptide pools to expand antigen-specific CD4+ T cells before sequencing. Having been cultured for roughly 10 days, the cells underwent CD4+ T cell isolation. Vaccine administered to participants consisted of two doses of either BNT162b2 or mRNA-1273. What these receptors recognize is not known. Assay: immunoSEQ multiplex PCR; the TCRdb copy retains only in-frame clones and omits some. Counted here are approximately 78,000 clones, 80% to 85% occurring once; the ten biggest clones make up 0.95% to 1.5%. This sample comprised CD4+ T cells from PBMCs cultured with HCoV-229E spike peptides, obtained after COVID-19 vaccination. These receptor sequences come from a human donor who received a COVID-19 vaccine.

This clone showed up just once. This chain links TRBV5-1 with TRBJ2-3; D may be TRBD1 (6 bases). The CDR3 contains 15 residues. CDR1 and CDR2 (germline): SGHRS, YFSETQ. The V end was cut by 0 bases, the J end by 0 bases, with 8 bases between. Here the CDR3 reads CASSLDTGSTDTQYF. CDR3 DNA: TGCGCCAGCAGCTTGGATACAGGGAGCACAGATACGCAGTATTTT.

The chain uses TRBV12-3 or TRBV12-4 and TRBJ2-1; TRBD1 aligns across 7 bases. The CDR3 runs 13 residues. The J segment lost 3 bases and the V segment lost 6 bases, leaving 2 bases of the junction unmatched. CDR3 in DNA: TGTGCCAGCAGGTGGGACAGCTACAATGAGCAGTTCTTC. As protein: CASRWDSYNEQFF.

The chain's CDR3 is CASSIHTDTQYF. The CDR3 DNA reads TGCGCCAGCAGCATTCACACAGATACGCAGTATTTT. The genes are TRBV5-1 and TRBJ2-3; the D is unclear. The CDR3 is made up of 12 amino acids. Trimming removed 4 bases from V and 2 bases from J, with 5 bases in between. Germline CDR1 and CDR2: SGHRS and YFSETQ.

This rearrangement joins TRBV7-9 to TRBJ2-1; D is possibly TRBD1 (6 bases). The CDR3 sequence is 15 residues long. V gave up 1 base and J gave up 3 bases, with 10 bases separating them. In germline, CDR1 is SEHNR, CDR2 FQNEAQ (reference sequence). The CDR3 loop reads CASSLVRQDYNEQFF. CDR3 nucleotides: TGTGCCAGCAGCTTAGTCAGACAGGACTACAATGAGCAGTTCTTC.

The chain uses TRBV30 and TRBJ2-4, with 9 bases aligning to TRBD2. The trim removed 5 bases at V and 10 bases at J, leaving 3 bases unmatched. CDR1 is GTSNPN and CDR2 is SVGIG in the germline V gene (reference sequence). The CDR3 totals 11 residues. DNA for the CDR3: TGTGCCTGGTCCGCGGGGGGGATTCAGTACTTC. Protein: CAWSAGGIQYF.